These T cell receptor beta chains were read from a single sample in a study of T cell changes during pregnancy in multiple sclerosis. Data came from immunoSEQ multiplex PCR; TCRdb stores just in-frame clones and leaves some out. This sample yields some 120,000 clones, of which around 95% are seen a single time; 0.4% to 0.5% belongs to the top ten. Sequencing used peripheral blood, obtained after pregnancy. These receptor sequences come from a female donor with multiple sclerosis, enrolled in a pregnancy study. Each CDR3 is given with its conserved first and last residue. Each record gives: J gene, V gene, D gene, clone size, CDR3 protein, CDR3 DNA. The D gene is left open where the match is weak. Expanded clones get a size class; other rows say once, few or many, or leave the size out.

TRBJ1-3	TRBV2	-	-	CASEQDSGNTIYF	TGTGCCAGCGAACAAGACTCTGGAAACACCATATATTTT
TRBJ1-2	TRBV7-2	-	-	CASSRSQGGYGYTF	TGTGCCAGCAGCCGTTCCCAGGGTGGGTATGGCTACACCTTC
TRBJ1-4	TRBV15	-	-	CATRERATNEKLFF	TGTGCCACCCGGGAAAGGGCGACTAATGAAAAACTGTTTTTT
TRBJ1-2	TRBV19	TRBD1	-	CASTPEIRGRVYGYTF	TGTGCCAGTACCCCAGAAATCAGGGGGCGCGTCTATGGCTACACCTTC
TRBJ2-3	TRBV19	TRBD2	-	CASSLLAGGSTDTQYF	TGTGCCAGTAGTCTCTTAGCGGGAGGGAGCACAGATACGCAGTATTTT
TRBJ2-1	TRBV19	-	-	CASTSNNEQFF	TGTGCCAGTACTAGCAACAATGAGCAGTTCTTC
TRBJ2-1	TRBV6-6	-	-	CASSYSLNEQFF	TGTGCCAGCAGTTACTCACTTAATGAGCAGTTCTTC
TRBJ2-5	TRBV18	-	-	CASSSQDPGIGETQYF	TGTGCCAGCTCAAGCCAGGACCCCGGGATCGGGGAGACCCAGTACTTC
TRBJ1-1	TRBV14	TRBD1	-	CASSRGWDSTNTEAFF	TGTGCCAGCAGTCGAGGGTGGGACAGCACGAACACTGAAGCTTTCTTT
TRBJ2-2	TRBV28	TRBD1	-	CASSSLYRDREGTASF	TGTGCCAGCAGTTCCCTATACCGGGACAGGGAGGGGACAGCTTCTTTT
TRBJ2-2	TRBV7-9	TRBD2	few	CASSFPRLATTGELFF	TGTGCCAGCAGCTTCCCTCGACTAGCGACAACCGGGGAGCTGTTTTTT
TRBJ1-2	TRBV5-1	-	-	CASSLEGYGYTF	TGCGCCAGCAGCTTAGAGGGCTATGGCTACACCTTC
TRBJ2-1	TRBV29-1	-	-	CSVGGHTFEQFF	TGCAGCGTTGGCGGACACACCTTTGAGCAGTTCTTC
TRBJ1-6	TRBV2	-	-	CASTTEHNSPLHF	TGTGCCAGCACGACAGAACATAATTCACCCCTCCACTTT
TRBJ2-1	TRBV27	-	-	CASSSYLTYNEQFF	TGTGCCAGCAGTTCCTACCTCACCTACAATGAGCAGTTCTTC
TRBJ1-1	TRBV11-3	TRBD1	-	CASSRTGNTEAFF	TGTGCCAGCAGTAGGACAGGGAACACTGAAGCTTTCTTT
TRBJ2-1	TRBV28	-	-	CASSLRIGGYNEQFF	TGTGCCAGCAGTTTACGAATTGGCGGCTACAATGAGCAGTTCTTC
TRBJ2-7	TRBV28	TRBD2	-	CASSFPDGGLAHHEQYF	TGTGCCAGCAGTTTTCCGGACGGGGGACTAGCTCACCACGAGCAGTACTTC
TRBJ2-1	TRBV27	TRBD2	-	CASSLLRGTSGKNEQFF	TGTGCCAGCAGTCTACTCCGCGGGACTAGCGGGAAGAATGAGCAGTTCTTC
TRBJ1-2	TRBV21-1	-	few	CASSKDPGNYGYTF	TGTGCCAGCAGCAAAGATCCAGGGAACTATGGCTACACCTTC
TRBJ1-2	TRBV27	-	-	CASKMGGNYGYTF	TGTGCCAGCAAAATGGGGGGGAACTATGGCTACACCTTC
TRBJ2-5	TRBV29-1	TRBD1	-	CSVERGGQVQETQYF	TGCAGCGTTGAACGCGGAGGACAGGTTCAAGAGACCCAGTACTTC
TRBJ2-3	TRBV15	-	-	CATSRDFGGADTQYF	TGTGCCACCAGCAGAGATTTCGGGGGTGCAGATACGCAGTATTTT
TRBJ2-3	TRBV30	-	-	CAWGEDTQYF	TGTGCCTGGGGGGAGGATACGCAGTATTTT
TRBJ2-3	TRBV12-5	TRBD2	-	CASGYSGTSTDTQYF	TGTGCTAGTGGTTATAGCGGGACTAGCACAGATACGCAGTATTTT
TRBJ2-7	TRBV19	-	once	CASSPRQGTYEQYF	TGTGCCAGTAGCCCCCGGCAGGGAACCTACGAGCAGTACTTC
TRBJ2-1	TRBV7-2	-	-	CASSWGSGRINEQFF	TGTGCCAGCAGCTGGGGCAGCGGGCGTATCAATGAGCAGTTCTTC
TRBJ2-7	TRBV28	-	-	CASSSTGLSYEQYF	TGTGCCAGCAGTTCGACAGGCCTCTCCTACGAGCAGTACTTC
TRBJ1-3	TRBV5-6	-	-	CASSLGQLGGNTIYF	TGTGCCAGCAGCTTGGGACAGCTAGGAGGAAACACCATATATTTT
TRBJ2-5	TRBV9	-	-	CASSPQGGSGETQYF	TGTGCCAGCAGCCCCCAGGGGGGTTCAGGGGAGACCCAGTACTTC
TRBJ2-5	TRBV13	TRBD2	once	CASSSDGFTSGRAETQYF	TGTGCCAGCAGCTCAGACGGGTTCACTAGCGGGAGGGCTGAGACCCAGTACTTC
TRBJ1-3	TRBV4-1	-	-	CASSQVQGRPGNTIYF	TGCGCCAGCAGCCAAGTCCAGGGGCGCCCTGGAAACACCATATATTTT
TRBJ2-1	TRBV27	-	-	CASSLRSPGDHYNEQFF	TGTGCCAGCAGTTTAAGGAGCCCGGGAGACCACTACAATGAGCAGTTCTTC
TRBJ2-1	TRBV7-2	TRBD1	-	CASSLYDRGHNEQFF	TGTGCCAGCAGCCTATATGACAGGGGGCACAATGAGCAGTTCTTC
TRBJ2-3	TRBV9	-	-	CASSVEGTSTDTQYF	TGTGCCAGCAGCGTAGAAGGGACTAGCACAGATACGCAGTATTTT
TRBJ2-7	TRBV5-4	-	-	CASSLASGYEQYF	TGTGCCAGCAGCTTGGCCTCAGGGTACGAGCAGTACTTC
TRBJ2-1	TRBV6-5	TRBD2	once	CASSVAGDVNEQFF	TGTGCCAGCAGTGTAGCGGGAGATGTAAATGAGCAGTTCTTC
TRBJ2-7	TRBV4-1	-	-	CASSQGGAGDEQYF	TGCGCCAGCAGCCAAGGGGGTGCAGGGGATGAGCAGTACTTC
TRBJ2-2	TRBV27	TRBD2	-	CASSPIRLAGVNTGELFF	TGTGCCAGCAGTCCCATCCGACTAGCGGGAGTGAACACCGGGGAGCTGTTTTTT
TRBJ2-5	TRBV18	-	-	CASSETGVTPQTQYF	TGTGCCAGCTCGGAGACGGGGGTCACCCCCCAGACCCAGTACTTC
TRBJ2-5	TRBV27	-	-	CASSFFLPERGEETQYF	TGTGCCAGCAGTTTTTTTTTGCCCGAACGGGGTGAAGAGACCCAGTACTTC
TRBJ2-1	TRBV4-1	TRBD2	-	CASSLTSGSSNEQFF	TGCGCCAGCAGCCTGACTAGCGGGAGTTCCAATGAGCAGTTCTTC
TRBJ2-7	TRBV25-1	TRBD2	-	CASGRLAGEDEQYF	TGTGCCAGCGGCCGACTAGCGGGAGAAGACGAGCAGTACTTC
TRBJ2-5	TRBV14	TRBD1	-	CASSQDGGDRDGETQYF	TGTGCCAGCAGCCAAGATGGGGGAGACAGGGACGGCGAGACCCAGTACTTC
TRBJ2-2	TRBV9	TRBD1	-	CASSVTTGTGIAGELFF	TGTGCCAGCAGCGTAACAACCGGGACAGGGATTGCCGGGGAGCTGTTTTTT
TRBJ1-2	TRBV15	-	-	CATSRDWVTAANYGYTF	TGTGCCACCAGCAGAGACTGGGTAACCGCGGCTAACTATGGCTACACCTTC
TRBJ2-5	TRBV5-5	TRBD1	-	CASSTGTGGLLETQYF	TGTGCCAGCAGCACCGGGACAGGGGGACTCCTGGAGACCCAGTACTTC
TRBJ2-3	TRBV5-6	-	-	CASTPAGGSFTDTQYF	TGTGCCAGCACCCCTGCCGGGGGTTCCTTCACAGATACGCAGTATTTT
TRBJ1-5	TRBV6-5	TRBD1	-	CASKGQGSNQPQHF	TGTGCCAGCAAGGGACAGGGGAGCAATCAGCCCCAGCATTTT
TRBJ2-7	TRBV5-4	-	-	CASSLAPRISYEQYF	TGTGCCAGCAGCTTGGCCCCCAGGATCTCCTACGAGCAGTACTTC
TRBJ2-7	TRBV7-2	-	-	CASSFDPRTYEQYF	TGTGCCAGCAGCTTCGACCCGAGGACCTACGAGCAGTACTTC
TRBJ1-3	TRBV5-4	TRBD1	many	CASSEDRGNTIYF	TGTGCCAGCAGCGAGGACAGGGGCAACACCATATATTTT
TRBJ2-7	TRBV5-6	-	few	CASSLSGFSYEQYF	TGTGCCAGCAGCTTATCGGGTTTCTCCTACGAGCAGTACTTC
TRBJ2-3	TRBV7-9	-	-	CASSRGPGFTDTQYF	TGTGCCAGCAGCCGAGGGCCTGGTTTCACAGATACGCAGTATTTT
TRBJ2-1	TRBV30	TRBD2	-	CAWSLGLAVYNEQFF	TGTGCCTGGTCTTTGGGACTAGCGGTTTACAATGAGCAGTTCTTC
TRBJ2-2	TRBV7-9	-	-	CASSFSPGTSPNTGELFF	TGTGCCAGCAGCTTTAGTCCGGGGACTTCTCCGAACACCGGGGAGCTGTTTTTT
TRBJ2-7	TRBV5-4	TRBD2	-	CASGYRGFRTSGRGEQYF	TGTGCCAGCGGCTACAGGGGCTTCAGGACTAGCGGGAGGGGCGAGCAGTACTTC
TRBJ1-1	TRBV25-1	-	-	CASSEFFGGQEAFF	TGTGCCAGCAGTGAATTTTTCGGGGGTCAGGAAGCTTTCTTT
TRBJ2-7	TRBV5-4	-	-	CASSLDGLIYEQYF	TGTGCCAGCAGCTTGGATGGACTGATATACGAGCAGTACTTC